Here is one TCR beta chain with its context. The antigen is not known. This sample is drawn from a study of T cell responses to AZD1222 COVID-19 vaccine. Study observations and caveats: Within unmutated variant regions lay the reported targets of nearly half of spike-specific TCRs. It should be noted that donors were predominantly white British and more often female, and clonal diversity was possibly underestimated. Following two doses of AZD1222, Spike-specific TCR breadth and depth rose.

The germline CDR1 and CDR2 sequences are MNHEY and SVGAGI. V dropped 11 bases and J dropped 0 bases, with 7 bases sitting between them. This CDR3 region has 11 residues. Assay used: immunoSEQ multiplex PCR; TCRdb lists only in-frame clones, some missing. The repertoire holds 150,000 to 170,000 clones, with about nine tenths as singletons. This sequence joins TRBV6-5 and TRBJ2-5; D call uncertain. Sequencing used peripheral blood, obtained on day 0 of MenACWY control vaccination. The TCR sequence derives from an adult in good health. DNA of the CDR3: TGTGCCTCCAGTTACCAAGAGACCCAGTACTTC. Translated, it gives CASSYQETQYF.